These 10 T cell receptor beta chains came from one sample sequenced in a study of blood T cell repertoires in COVID-19. Profiling relied on immunoSEQ multiplex PCR, and the TCRdb table lists in-frame clones only, not all of them. The data contain about 270,000 clones, roughly 91% of them seen just once; the ten biggest clones take up less than 2%. The specimen was PBMCs or T cells enriched from blood (not recorded which). These receptors all stem from a woman in her sixties who had recovered from COVID-19.

This chain uses TRBV6-5 with TRBJ1-6, with TRBD1 matching 7 bases. Germline values: CDR1 MNHEY, CDR2 SVGAGI. The CDR3 is made up of 15 amino acids. The V and J ends lost 0 bases and 10 bases, in that order; junction bases with no gene match: 6. CDR3: CASSYSGQANSPLHF. DNA for the CDR3: TGTGCCAGCAGTTACTCAGGACAGGCGAACTCACCCCTCCACTTT.

This chain joins TRBV6-4 and TRBJ2-1, with TRBD2 matching over 8 bases. The CDR3 covers 16 residues. V dropped 2 bases and J dropped 9; count of bases not matched to a gene: 12. Germline CDR1 is MRHNA and CDR2 is SNTAGT. The CDR3: CASSDHGLAIRPEQFF. The DNA of the CDR3 is TGTGCCAGCAGTGACCACGGACTAGCTATTCGTCCTGAGCAGTTCTTC.

The rearrangement links TRBV6-6 to TRBJ1-3; maybe TRBD1 (6 bases). The CDR3 is 15 amino acids. Germline V gene sequence: CDR1 MNHNY, CDR2 SVGAGI (reference sequence). The germline V and J ends were trimmed by 6 bases and 4 bases, with 16 bases remaining between them. CDR3 nucleotide sequence: TGTGCCAGCAGAGCCGGGCAGGGGCCCGGAAACACCATATATTTT. This gives the protein CASRAGQGPGNTIYF.

The rearrangement links TRBV12-5 to TRBJ1-5; unclear D gene. Germline lookup yields CDR1 LGHNT and CDR2 FRNRAP. The CDR3 length is 15 residues. Trimming removed 5 bases at V and 1 base at J, with 12 bases between. This chain's CDR3 is CASGGTEGSNQPQHF. CDR3 bases: TGTGCTAGTGGTGGCACGGAGGGAAGCAATCAGCCCCAGCATTTT.

The V call is TRBV28, the J call TRBJ1-5, with TRBD1 matching over 7 bases. CDR3 length equals 15 residues. V gave up 3 bases and J gave up 3 bases; unmatched junction bases: 5. Germline-derived CDR1 and CDR2 are MDHEN and SYDVKM. The chain's CDR3 is CASSLRTGNNQPQHF. CDR3 nucleotides: TGTGCCAGCAGTTTGAGGACAGGAAACAATCAGCCCCAGCATTTT.

The chain carries TRBV28 and TRBJ2-3, with 8 bases fitting TRBD2. The CDR3 is 16 amino acids. Unmatched junction bases numbered 5, after V lost 2 bases and J lost 1 base. From germline, CDR1 is MDHEN and CDR2 SYDVKM. CDR3 sequence reads: CASSLMAGGRTDTQYF. CDR3 bases: TGTGCCAGCAGTTTAATGGCGGGGGGCCGCACAGATACGCAGTATTTT.

This clone was seen more than once but under ten times. The rearrangement uses TRBV6-5 and TRBJ2-7; D possibly corresponds to TRBD1 (6 bases). V was pared by 7 bases and J by 7 bases, with 20 bases between. CDR3 length: 14 amino acids. Germline values: CDR1 MNHEY, CDR2 SVGAGI. CDR3 in amino acids: CASTDGTWGREQYF. CDR3 nucleotides: TGTGCCAGCACCGACGGAACATGGGGGCGAGAGCAGTACTTC.

The chain uses TRBV10-1 and TRBJ2-4; TRBD1 is a possible D gene (5 bases). Looked up from germline, CDR1 is WNHNN and CDR2 is SYGVQD (reference sequence). This CDR3 spans 15 amino acids. V was trimmed by 5 bases and J by 0 bases, leaving 11 bases between them. The CDR3 DNA is TGCGCCAGCAGTTCCACAGGAATAGCCAAAAACATTCAGTACTTC. It yields the protein CASSSTGIAKNIQYF.

This clone appeared a single time. CDR3 loop: CASRGGYEQYF. Written as DNA, the CDR3 is TGTGCCAGCAGAGGGGGCTACGAGCAGTACTTC. J is TRBJ2-7 and V is TRBV6-5; possible D gene TRBD1, 6 bases. The CDR3 spans 11 residues. From germline, CDR1 is MNHEY and CDR2 SVGAGI. V was cut by 6 bases and J by 3 bases, with 6 bases left in between.

V and J are TRBV10-1 and TRBJ2-7; TRBD1 agrees at 8 bases. Germline assignment: CDR1 WNHNN and CDR2 SYGVQD (reference sequence). The CDR3 extends over 15 amino acids. With V trimmed by 0 bases and J by 2 bases, 3 bases remained unmatched. CDR3 protein: CASSESGQAPYEQYF. The CDR3 DNA sequence: TGCGCCAGCAGTGAGTCGGGACAGGCCCCCTACGAGCAGTACTTC.